These 6 T cell receptor beta chains were all obtained from the same sample, sequenced in a study of CD8 T cells in Susac syndrome. Random hexamers were used to reverse transcribe about 0.5 to 1 ug of RNA. TCRdb analysed the immunoSEQ multiplex PCR reads with MiXCR anew, one entry per CDR3 protein. This table holds some 110,000 distinct CDR3 sequences, approximately 93% found once. Sequencing was performed on CD4+ T cells from PBMCs. These receptors were taken from a human donor with multiple sclerosis.

Here the CDR3 DNA reads TGTGCCAGCAGCCCAAGACGGCAGGGAGGTATCTATGGCTACACCTTC. This codes for CASSPRRQGGIYGYTF. The rearrangement uses TRBV7-2 and TRBJ1-2; D possibly corresponds to TRBD1 (5 bases). The V gene's germline CDR1 is SGHTA and CDR2 FQGNSA. CDR3 size: 16 residues. Trimming pared 5 bases from V and 4 bases from J, leaving 20 bases between.

The V call is TRBV9, the J call TRBJ1-4, with TRBD1 identical over 10 bases. The CDR3 has 19 amino acids. Germline V gene sequence: CDR1 SGDLS, CDR2 YYNGEE. The J segment lost 5 bases and the V segment lost 4 bases, leaving 17 bases of the junction unmatched. The DNA of the CDR3 is TGTGCCAGCAGCTCCCGCGGGGACAGGGGCGGACCTACCAATGAAAAACTGTTTTTT. This encodes CASSSRGDRGGPTNEKLFF.

The chain joins TRBV15 to TRBJ2-7, with D unclear. Per the germline V gene, CDR1 is LNHNV and CDR2 is YYDKDF (reference sequence). V dropped 0 bases and J dropped 2 bases, with 11 bases sitting between them. This CDR3 has 15 residues. The CDR3 nucleotides are TGTGCCACCAGCAGAGAAGATAAAACGACCTACGAGCAGTACTTC. Its protein product is CATSREDKTTYEQYF.

The chain uses TRBV18 and TRBJ1-1, with D uncertain. V was pared by 3 bases and J by 1 base, with 9 bases between. Germline V gives CDR1 KGHSH, CDR2 LQKENI. The CDR3 extends over 14 amino acids. CDR3 DNA sequence: TGTGCCAGCTCACCGTCGGCGGGGAACACTGAAGCTTTCTTT. Its protein product is CASSPSAGNTEAFF.

The rearrangement uses TRBV9 and TRBJ2-5; 7 bases are shared with TRBD1. CDR3 length: 14 amino acids. V was pared by 4 bases and J by 3 bases, with 6 bases of the junction left unmatched. The germline CDR1 and CDR2 sequences are SGDLS and YYNGEE. The CDR3 loop is CASSRAGTEETQYF. The CDR3 DNA is TGTGCCAGCAGCCGAGCCGGGACAGAAGAGACCCAGTACTTC.

The rearrangement uses TRBV7-2 and TRBJ1-2; 7 bases are shared with TRBD1. With 1 base clipped from V and 4 bases from J, the junction kept 3 bases outside the gene matches. The CDR3 spans 14 residues. The germline gives CDR1 SGHTA, CDR2 FQGNSA. The DNA for the CDR3 is TGTGCCAGCAGCTTAGACAGGGACAGCTATGGCTACACCTTC. Translation: CASSLDRDSYGYTF.